Here is one TCR beta chain with its context. Germline V gene sequence: CDR1 LGHNA, CDR2 YSLEER. After removal of 1 base from V and 3 bases from J, the junction contained 6 bases not matched to a gene. This CDR3 contains 16 residues. This record comes from a study of blood T cell repertoires in COVID-19. At the level of the study: Researchers got acute and convalescent COVID-19 samples from the United States, Italy and Spain. In each case, the material was cDNA or gDNA derived from T cells, B-cell-depleted T cells, or PBMCs.

While infection was still active, Seattle patients were enrolled and then followed longitudinally. In the original workflow: Reference gene primer amplification in the assay estimated nucleated cell counts. The method was immunoSEQ multiplex PCR; TCRdb's version includes in-frame clones alone and lacks a portion of them. The DNA gave D and trimming, while V, J and clone size come from that table. The table shows a few hundred thousand clones, with 75% to 85% occurring only once. The chain uses TRBV4-3 and TRBJ2-3; 8 nucleotides line up with TRBD1. The clonotype originates from a woman younger than 45 with COVID-19, enrolled during active disease. Sequencing was performed on peripheral blood. The DNA of the CDR3 is TGCGCCAGCAGCCAAGGGACAGGGTATTTGACAGATACGCAGTATTTT. Translating gives CASSQGTGYLTDTQYF.